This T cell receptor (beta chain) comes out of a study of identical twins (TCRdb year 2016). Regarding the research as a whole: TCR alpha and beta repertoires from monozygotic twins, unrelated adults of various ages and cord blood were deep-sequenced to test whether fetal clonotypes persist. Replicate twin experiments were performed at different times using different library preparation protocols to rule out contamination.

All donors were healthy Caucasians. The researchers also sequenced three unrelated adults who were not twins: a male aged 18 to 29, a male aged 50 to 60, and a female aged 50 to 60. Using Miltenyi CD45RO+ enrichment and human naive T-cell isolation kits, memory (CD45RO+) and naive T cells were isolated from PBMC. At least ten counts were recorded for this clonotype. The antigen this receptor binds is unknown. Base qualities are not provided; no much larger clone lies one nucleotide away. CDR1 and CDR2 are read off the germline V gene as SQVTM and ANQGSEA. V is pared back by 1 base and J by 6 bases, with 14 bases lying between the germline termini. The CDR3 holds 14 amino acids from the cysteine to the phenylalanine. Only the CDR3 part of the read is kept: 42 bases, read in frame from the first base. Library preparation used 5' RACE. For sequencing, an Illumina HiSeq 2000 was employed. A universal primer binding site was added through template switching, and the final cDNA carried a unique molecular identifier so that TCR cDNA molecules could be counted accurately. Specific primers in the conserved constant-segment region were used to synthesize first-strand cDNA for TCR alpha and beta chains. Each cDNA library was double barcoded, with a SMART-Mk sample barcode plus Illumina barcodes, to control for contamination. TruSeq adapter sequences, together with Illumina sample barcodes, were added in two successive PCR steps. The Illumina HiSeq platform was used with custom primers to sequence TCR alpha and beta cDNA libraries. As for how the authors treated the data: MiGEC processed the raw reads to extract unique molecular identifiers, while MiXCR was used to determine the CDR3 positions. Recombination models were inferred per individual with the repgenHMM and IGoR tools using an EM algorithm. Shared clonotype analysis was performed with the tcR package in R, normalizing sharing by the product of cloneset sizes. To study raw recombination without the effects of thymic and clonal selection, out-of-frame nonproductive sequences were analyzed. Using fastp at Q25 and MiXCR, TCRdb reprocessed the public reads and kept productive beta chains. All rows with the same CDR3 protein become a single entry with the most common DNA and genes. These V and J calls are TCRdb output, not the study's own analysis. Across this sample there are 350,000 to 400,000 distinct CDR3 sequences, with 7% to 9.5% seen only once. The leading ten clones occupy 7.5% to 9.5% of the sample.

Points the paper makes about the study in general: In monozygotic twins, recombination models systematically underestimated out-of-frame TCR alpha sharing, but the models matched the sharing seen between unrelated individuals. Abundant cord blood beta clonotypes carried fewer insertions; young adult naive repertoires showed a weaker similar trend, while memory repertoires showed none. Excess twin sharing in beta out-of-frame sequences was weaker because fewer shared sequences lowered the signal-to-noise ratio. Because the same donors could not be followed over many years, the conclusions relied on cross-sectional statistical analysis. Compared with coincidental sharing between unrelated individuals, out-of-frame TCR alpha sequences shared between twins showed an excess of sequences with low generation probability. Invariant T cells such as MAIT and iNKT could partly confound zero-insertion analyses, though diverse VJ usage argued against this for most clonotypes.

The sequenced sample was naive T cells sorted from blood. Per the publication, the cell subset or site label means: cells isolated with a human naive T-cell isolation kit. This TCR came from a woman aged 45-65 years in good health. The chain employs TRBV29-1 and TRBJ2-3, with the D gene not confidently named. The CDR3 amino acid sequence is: CSVEGAARGDTQYF. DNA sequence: TGCAGCGTTGAAGGGGCCGCGCGCGGTGATACGCAGTATTTT.